These 31 T cell receptor beta chains came from one sample sequenced in a study of CD8+ T cells in alopecia areata. RNA, once extracted, was reverse transcribed into cDNA for use as the sequencing template. Produced via immunoSEQ multiplex PCR; TCRdb's table is partial and in-frame only. The sample comprises 150,000 to 200,000 clones, 60% of which are singletons, and 0.85% to 1.3% rests with the top ten. Treatment indicated: oral pan-JAK inhibitor, 5-10 mg twice daily. The sequencing here drew on CD4+ T cells sorted from blood, taken at week 24, from a patient treated with tofacitinib. The receptors shown here come from a human donor with alopecia areata.

The genes are TRBV29-1 and TRBJ2-2; D is uncertain. Germline assignment: CDR1 SQVTM and CDR2 ANQGSEA. With 4 bases removed from V and 1 base from J, the gap between germline ends came to 13 bases. The CDR3 runs 15 residues. CDR3 DNA sequence: TGCAGCGTTGGATTTGGGTTGGGGAACACCGGGGAGCTGTTTTTT. Translating gives CSVGFGLGNTGELFF.

The rearrangement uses TRBV7-9 and TRBJ1-4; 8 nucleotides align to TRBD1. CDR1 is SEHNR and CDR2 is FQNEAQ in the germline V gene (reference sequence). V lost 7 bases and J lost 14; bases outside the gene matches: 6. The CDR3 length is 11 residues. CDR3 amino acids: CASTSDRVLFF. Written as DNA, the CDR3 is TGTGCCAGCACCTCGGACAGGGTTCTGTTTTTT.

V and J are TRBV28 and TRBJ2-7; TRBD1 agrees at 8 bases. The CDR3 runs 14 residues. J gave up 4 bases and V 6 bases, and 8 bases lay outside the gene matches. Germline assignment: CDR1 MDHEN and CDR2 SYDVKM. For the CDR3, the DNA is TGTGCCAGCAGAGAGGACAGGGCTTCATACGAGCAGTACTTC. Translating it yields CASREDRASYEQYF.

The chain recombines TRBV30 with TRBJ2-7; 7 bases align to TRBD2. CDR1 is GTSNPN and CDR2 is SVGIG in the germline V gene (reference sequence). V dropped 0 bases and J dropped 2; count of bases not matched to a gene: 7. This CDR3 has 15 amino acids. The CDR3 sequence: CAWSVPRAGTYEQYF. CDR3 in DNA: TGTGCCTGGAGTGTACCTCGAGCGGGGACCTACGAGCAGTACTTC.

This clone was recorded a few times. The chain has TRBV14 and TRBJ2-3; D might be TRBD1 or TRBD2, each matching 5 bases. Trimming shortened V by 4 bases and J by 7 bases, and 9 bases separated the two germline ends. CDR1 SGHDN and CDR2 FVKESK come from the germline V gene. CDR3 length: 12 amino acids. As DNA, the CDR3 is TGTGCCAGCAGCCGGGACCGAAATACGCAGTATTTT. It translates to CASSRDRNTQYF.

The rearrangement links TRBV4-3 to TRBJ1-5; maybe TRBD1 (5 bases). The germline gives CDR1 LGHNA, CDR2 YSLEER. This CDR3 has 15 residues. The V end lost 0 bases, the J end lost 6 bases, and 12 bases lay between the germline ends. CDR3 coding DNA: TGCGCCAGCAGCCAAGATGGGCAGGGTGGTCAGCCCCAGCATTTT. The encoded protein is CASSQDGQGGQPQHF.

This chain uses TRBV14 with TRBJ2-3; D is ambiguous. The ends were cut back, 1 base at V and 6 bases at J, with 2 bases in the middle. The CDR3 consists of 11 residues. Germline V lookup: CDR1 SGHDN, CDR2 FVKESK. The CDR3 region has the DNA TGTGCCAGCAGCCAAGTCGATACGCAGTATTTT. This codes for CASSQVDTQYF. The variable domain in full, completed from reference TRBV14 and TRBJ2-3, reads EAGVTQFPSHSVIEKGQTVTLRCDPISGHDNLYWYRRVMGKEIKFLLHFVKESKQDESGMPNNRFLAERTGGTYSTLKVQPAELEDSGVYFCASSQVDTQYFGPGTRLTVL.

A few counts support this clone. The rearrangement links TRBV19 to TRBJ2-7, with TRBD2 identical over 8 bases. The length of the CDR3 is 15 residues. V lost 3 bases and J lost 6; bases outside the gene matches: 10. In germline, CDR1 is LNHDA, CDR2 SQIVND (reference sequence). CDR3 in DNA: TGTGCCAGTAGTATTGGCCCGGGGGGGACTTTCGAGCAGTACTTC. Translating it yields CASSIGPGGTFEQYF.

The J gene is TRBJ2-5, the V gene TRBV11-2; TRBD2 aligns across 8 bases. This CDR3 spans 13 amino acids. From germline, CDR1 is SGHAT and CDR2 FQNNGV. With 3 bases clipped from V and 7 bases from J, the junction kept 4 bases outside the gene matches. In nucleotides, the CDR3 is TGTGCCAGCAGCTTGGGACTAGTTGGGACCCAGTACTTC. It specifies CASSLGLVGTQYF.

The chain combines TRBV14 with TRBJ2-7; D gene unclear. The CDR3 has 15 amino acids. Trimming pared 1 base from V and 0 bases from J, leaving 10 bases between. The germline gives CDR1 SGHDN, CDR2 FVKESK. The CDR3: CASSQGLTVSYEQYF. CDR3 DNA: TGTGCCAGCAGCCAAGGACTGACGGTCTCCTACGAGCAGTACTTC.

CDR3 nucleotide sequence: TGTGCCAGCAGCTTAGCGGAAGCCAAAAACATTCAGTACTTC. Translation: CASSLAEAKNIQYF. The chain joins TRBV5-6 to TRBJ2-4; D is perhaps TRBD2 (5 bases). CDR3 length: 14 amino acids. V gave up 2 bases and J gave up 0 bases, with 6 bases separating them. Germline assignment: CDR1 SGHDT and CDR2 YYEEEE.

The V and J genes are TRBV6-1 and TRBJ1-1, with no clear D. Trimming removed 2 bases from V and 0 bases from J, with 10 bases in between. CDR3 length: 15 amino acids. The germline CDR1 and CDR2 sequences are MNHNS and SASEGT. CDR3 sequence (DNA): TGTGCCAGCAGTGAAAGTATTTCCTTGAACACTGAAGCTTTCTTT. Its translation: CASSESISLNTEAFF.

This rearrangement joins TRBV5-1 to TRBJ2-6; 9 bases are a match to TRBD1. Germline assignment: CDR1 SGHRS and CDR2 YFSETQ. After removal of 0 bases from V and 3 bases from J, the junction contained 4 bases not matched to a gene. CDR3 size: 17 residues. Here the CDR3 DNA reads TGCGCCAGCAGCTTGGCCGGGACAGGGAATGGGGCCAACGTCCTGACTTTC. This sequence encodes CASSLAGTGNGANVLTF. Full variable domain (rest looked up from reference TRBV5-1 and TRBJ2-6): KAGVTQTPRYLIKTRGQQVTLSCSPISGHRSVSWYQQTPGQGLQFLFEYFSETQRNKGNFPGRFSGRQFSNSRSEMNVSTLELGDSALYLCASSLAGTGNGANVLTFGAGSRLTVL.

The rearrangement joins TRBV30 to TRBJ1-2, with D unresolved. This CDR3 has 12 residues. The germline gives CDR1 GTSNPN, CDR2 SVGIG (reference sequence). Trimming cost V 5 bases and J 6 bases, with 13 bases left between them. The CDR3 loop is CAWAFWADGYTF. The CDR3 region has the DNA TGTGCCTGGGCTTTTTGGGCTGATGGCTACACCTTC.

This sequence joins TRBV5-6 and TRBJ2-2; possible D gene TRBD1, 6 bases. The CDR3 spans 15 residues. Trimming cost V 4 bases and J 6 bases, with 16 bases left between them. The germline V gene encodes CDR1 SGHDT and CDR2 YYEEEE. CDR3 residues: CASSPGVLLAGELFF. CDR3 DNA sequence: TGTGCCAGCAGCCCAGGGGTATTATTGGCCGGGGAGCTGTTTTTT.

This clone was picked up a small number of times. J is TRBJ2-7 and V is TRBV4-2; no clear D. CDR1 is LGHNA, CDR2 YNFKEQ, per germline. V gave up 1 base and J gave up 2 bases, with 12 bases separating them. There are 15 residues in the CDR3. The CDR3 sequence: CASSQALDGPYEQYF. CDR3 DNA: TGTGCCAGCAGCCAAGCCCTGGACGGACCCTACGAGCAGTACTTC.

The V and J genes are TRBV30 and TRBJ2-7, with 7 nucleotides matching TRBD2. Per germline, CDR1 GTSNPN and CDR2 SVGIG (reference sequence). V was pared by 8 bases and J by 2 bases, with 9 bases of the junction left unmatched. The CDR3 runs to 13 residues. CDR3 sequence: CATSGAGAYEQYF. Written as DNA, the CDR3 is TGTGCCACCAGCGGGGCGGGGGCCTACGAGCAGTACTTC.

The chain carries TRBV4-3 and TRBJ1-6; 7 positions match TRBD1. After removal of 1 base from V and 2 bases from J, the junction contained 2 bases not matched to a gene. Per the germline V gene, CDR1 is LGHNA and CDR2 is YSLEER. This CDR3 region has 16 residues. This CDR3 reads CASSQVTGTYNSPLHF. The CDR3 nucleotides read TGCGCCAGCAGCCAAGTGACAGGGACCTATAATTCACCCCTCCACTTT.

The rearrangement uses TRBV30 and TRBJ2-7; a possible D gene is TRBD1 (6 bases). The V end was cut by 4 bases, the J end by 6 bases, with 16 bases between. CDR3 length: 13 amino acids. Germline CDR1 GTSNPN, CDR2 SVGIG (reference sequence). CDR3 nucleotides: TGTGCCTGGACAGCCCAGGGGCTGAGCGAGCAGTACTTC. Protein product: CAWTAQGLSEQYF.

In its sample, this clone was seen a few times. This chain uses TRBV6-6 with TRBJ1-1; tentative D call: TRBD1 (6 bases). Germline CDR1 reads MNHNY; CDR2 reads SVGAGI (reference sequence). V was cut by 1 base and J by 1 base, with 7 bases left in between. The CDR3 is made up of 14 amino acids. Written as DNA, the CDR3 is TGTGCCAGCAGTTACTACAGGGAGAACACTGAAGCTTTCTTT. It encodes CASSYYRENTEAFF.

The rearrangement joins TRBV6-5 to TRBJ2-6, with D tentatively TRBD1 (5 bases). V gave up 4 bases and J gave up 2 bases, with 9 bases separating them. The germline CDR1 and CDR2 sequences are MNHEY and SVGAGI. This CDR3 is built from 15 residues. The CDR3 sequence is CASSLGVAGANVLTF. For the CDR3, the DNA is TGTGCCAGCAGTTTAGGGGTCGCTGGGGCCAACGTCCTGACTTTC.

The rearrangement uses TRBV6-1 and TRBJ1-1, with D unclear. The germline CDR1 and CDR2 sequences are MNHNS and SASEGT. V shed 4 bases and J shed 0 bases, with 12 bases lying between them. The CDR3 sequence is 15 residues long. CDR3 region: CASSGRGDLNTEAFF. The CDR3 DNA reads TGTGCCAGCAGTGGTCGGGGAGACCTGAACACTGAAGCTTTCTTT.

The genes are TRBV25-1 and TRBJ2-2, with 10 bases lining up with TRBD1. J gave up 6 bases and V 6 bases, and 4 bases lay outside the gene matches. Germline-derived CDR1 and CDR2 are MGHDK and SYGVNS. This CDR3 contains 14 residues. This chain's CDR3 is CASRGTGEAGELFF. DNA for the CDR3: TGTGCCAGCAGAGGGACAGGGGAGGCCGGGGAGCTGTTTTTT. Full variable domain (missing parts from reference TRBV25-1 and TRBJ2-2): EADIYQTPRYLVIGTGKKITLECSQTMGHDKMYWYQQDPGMELHLIHYSYGVNSTEKGDLSSESTVSRIRTEHFPLTLESARPSHTSQYLCASRGTGEAGELFFGEGSRLTVL.

The V gene is TRBV18, the J gene TRBJ1-4; unclear D gene. The CDR3 has 12 amino acids. Germline V gene lookup returns CDR1 KGHSH and CDR2 LQKENI. Trimming shortened V by 3 bases and J by 8 bases, and 7 bases separated the two germline ends. The CDR3 spells CASSPRGEKLFF. As DNA, the CDR3 is TGTGCCAGCTCACCCCGAGGGGAAAAACTGTTTTTT.

Concerning this clone itself: Other DNA sequences from this sample encode an identical CDR3 as well. This chain links TRBV20-1 with TRBJ2-7; D possibly corresponds to TRBD1 (5 bases). Germline V CDR1 and CDR2: DFQATT, SNEGSKA (reference sequence). V lost 6 bases, J lost 3 bases, and 9 bases lay in between. This CDR3 spans 11 amino acids. The CDR3 bases are TGCAGTGCCTCAGACAGCTACGAGCAGTACTTC. Translating gives CSASDSYEQYF.

The chain recombines TRBV2 with TRBJ2-5; the D gene is possibly TRBD2 (6 bases). CDR3 size: 15 residues. Germline V CDR1 and CDR2: SNHLY, FYNNEI. Deletions cut 7 bases from V and 1 base from J, with 16 bases between. The CDR3 sequence: CASMRYGGRQETQYF. CDR3 bases: TGTGCCAGCATGAGGTACGGGGGACGCCAAGAGACCCAGTACTTC. The complete variable domain, with remaining parts taken from reference TRBV2 and TRBJ2-5, reads EPEVTQTPSHQVTQMGQEVILRCVPISNHLYFYWYRQILGQKVEFLVSFYNNEISEKSEIFDDQFSVERPDGSNFTLKIRSTKLEDSAMYFCASMRYGGRQETQYFGPGTRLLVL.

This chain links TRBV27 with TRBJ1-6; D gene unclear. The length of the CDR3 is 14 residues. CDR1 is MNHEY, CDR2 SMNVEV, per germline (reference sequence). Trimming removed 3 bases from V and 6 bases from J, with 9 bases in between. CDR3 sequence: CASSFRVINSPLHF. The CDR3, as DNA: TGTGCCAGCAGTTTCCGGGTGATTAATTCACCCCTCCACTTT.

This clone was seen more than once but under ten times. J is TRBJ2-1 and V is TRBV29-1; D is ambiguous. There are 13 residues in the CDR3. V lost 0 bases and J lost 6, with 9 bases in between. Germline values: CDR1 SQVTM, CDR2 ANQGSEA. The CDR3 is CSVEDLRVNEQFF. CDR3 bases: TGCAGCGTTGAAGATCTTCGTGTCAATGAGCAGTTCTTC.

The chain carries TRBV30 and TRBJ2-7; possibly TRBD1 or TRBD2 for D (5 bases each). This CDR3 region has 12 residues. CDR1 GTSNPN and CDR2 SVGIG come from the germline V gene (reference sequence). Trimming shortened V by 5 bases and J by 4 bases, and 12 bases separated the two germline ends. This chain's CDR3 is CAWGTSSYEQYF. DNA for the CDR3: TGTGCCTGGGGGACCTCATCTTACGAGCAGTACTTC.

This clone was detected only a few times. V usage is TRBV7-9 and J usage is TRBJ1-1, with unresolved D. CDR1 is SEHNR and CDR2 is FQNEAQ in the germline V gene (reference sequence). V shed 5 bases and J shed 8 bases, with 9 bases lying between them. The length of the CDR3 is 11 residues. Here the CDR3 DNA reads TGTGCCAGCAGCCGTGGGTCAGAAGCTTTCTTT. It specifies CASSRGSEAFF. The full variable domain, rest sourced from reference TRBV7-9 and TRBJ1-1, is DTGVSQNPRHKITKRGQNVTFRCDPISEHNRLYWYRQTLGQGPEFLTYFQNEAQLEKSRLLSDRFSAERPKGSFSTLEIQRTEQGDSAMYLCASSRGSEAFFGQGTRLTVV.

The rearrangement joins TRBV2 to TRBJ2-2; D unclear. V shed 7 bases and J shed 7 bases, with 19 bases lying between them. Germline V gives CDR1 SNHLY, CDR2 FYNNEI. The length of the CDR3 is 15 residues. In DNA form, the CDR3 reads TGTGCCAGCAAGCTGGCCCATGCCAGTAACGGGGAGCTGTTTTTT. Translation: CASKLAHASNGELFF.